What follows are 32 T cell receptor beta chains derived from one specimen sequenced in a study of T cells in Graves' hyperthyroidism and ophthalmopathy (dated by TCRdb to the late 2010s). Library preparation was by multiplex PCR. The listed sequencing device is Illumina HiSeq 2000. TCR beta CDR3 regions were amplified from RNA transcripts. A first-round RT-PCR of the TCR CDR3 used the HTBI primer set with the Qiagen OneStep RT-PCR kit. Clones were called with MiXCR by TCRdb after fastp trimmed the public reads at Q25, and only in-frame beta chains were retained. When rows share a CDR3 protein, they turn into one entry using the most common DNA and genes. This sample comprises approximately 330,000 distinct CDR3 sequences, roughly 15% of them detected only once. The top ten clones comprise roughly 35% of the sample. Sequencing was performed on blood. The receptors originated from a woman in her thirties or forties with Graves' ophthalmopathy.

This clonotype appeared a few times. The CDR3 nucleotides are TGCAGTGCCCCGGTCGGGACAGGGCGTAATTCACCCCTCCACTTT. Amino acid sequence: CSAPVGTGRNSPLHF. The chain recombines TRBV20-1 with TRBJ1-6; TRBD1 matches 9 bases. Germline trimming cut 6 bases from V and 6 bases from J; bases unmatched to any gene: 9. CDR1 is DFQATT, CDR2 SNEGSKA, per germline (reference sequence). The CDR3 totals 15 residues.

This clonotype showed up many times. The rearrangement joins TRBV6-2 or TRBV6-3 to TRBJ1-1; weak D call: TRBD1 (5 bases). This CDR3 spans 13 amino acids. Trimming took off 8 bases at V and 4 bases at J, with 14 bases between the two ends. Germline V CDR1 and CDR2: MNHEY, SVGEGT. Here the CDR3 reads CASVQWGGTEAFF. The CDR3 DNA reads TGTGCCAGCGTCCAGTGGGGGGGCACTGAAGCTTTCTTT.

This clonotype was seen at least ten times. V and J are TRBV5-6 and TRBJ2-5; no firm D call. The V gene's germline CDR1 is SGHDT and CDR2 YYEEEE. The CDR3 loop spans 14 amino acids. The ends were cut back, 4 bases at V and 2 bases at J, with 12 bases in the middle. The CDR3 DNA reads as TGTGCCAGCAGCGCCCGGACCCTTCAAGAGACCCAGTACTTC. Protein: CASSARTLQETQYF.

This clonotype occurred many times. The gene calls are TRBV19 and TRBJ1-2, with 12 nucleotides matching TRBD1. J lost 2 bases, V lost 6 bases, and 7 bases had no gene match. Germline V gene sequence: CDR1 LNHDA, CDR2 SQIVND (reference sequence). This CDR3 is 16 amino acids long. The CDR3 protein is CASRGQGARLNYGYTF. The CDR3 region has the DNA TGTGCCAGTAGGGGACAGGGGGCTCGATTAAACTATGGCTACACCTTC.

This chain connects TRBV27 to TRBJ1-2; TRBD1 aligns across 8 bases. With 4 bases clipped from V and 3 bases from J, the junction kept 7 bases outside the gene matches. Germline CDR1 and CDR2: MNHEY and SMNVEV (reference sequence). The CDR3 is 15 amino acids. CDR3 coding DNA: TGTGCCAGCAGTTCCACTTCGGGACAGGACTATGGCTACACCTTC. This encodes CASSSTSGQDYGYTF.

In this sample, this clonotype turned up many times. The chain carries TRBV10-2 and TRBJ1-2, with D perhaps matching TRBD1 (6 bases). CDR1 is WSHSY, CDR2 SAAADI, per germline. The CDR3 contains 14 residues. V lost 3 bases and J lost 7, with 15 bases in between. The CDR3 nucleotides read TGCGCCAGCAGTGACGAAAGGGGGAAAGGTGGCTACACCTTC. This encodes CASSDERGKGGYTF.

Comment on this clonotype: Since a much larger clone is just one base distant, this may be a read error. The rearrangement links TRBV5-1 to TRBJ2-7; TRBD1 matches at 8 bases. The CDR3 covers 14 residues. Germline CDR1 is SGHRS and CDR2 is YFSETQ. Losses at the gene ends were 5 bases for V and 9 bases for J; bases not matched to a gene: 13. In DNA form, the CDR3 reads TGCGCCAGCAGGGGGACAGGCGGGGTGTCCGGGCAGTACTTC. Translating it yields CASRGTGGVSGQYF.

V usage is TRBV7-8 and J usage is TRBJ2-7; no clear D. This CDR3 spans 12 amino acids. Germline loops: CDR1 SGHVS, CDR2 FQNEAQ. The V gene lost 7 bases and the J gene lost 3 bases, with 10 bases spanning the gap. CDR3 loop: CASNPIRYEQYF. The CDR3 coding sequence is TGTGCCAGCAACCCAATACGCTACGAGCAGTACTTC.

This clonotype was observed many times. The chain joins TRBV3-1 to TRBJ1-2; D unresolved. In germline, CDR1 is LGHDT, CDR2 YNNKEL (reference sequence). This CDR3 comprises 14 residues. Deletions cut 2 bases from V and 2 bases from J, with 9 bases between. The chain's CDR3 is CASSQSDWNYGYTF. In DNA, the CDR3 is TGTGCCAGCAGCCAATCCGACTGGAACTATGGCTACACCTTC.

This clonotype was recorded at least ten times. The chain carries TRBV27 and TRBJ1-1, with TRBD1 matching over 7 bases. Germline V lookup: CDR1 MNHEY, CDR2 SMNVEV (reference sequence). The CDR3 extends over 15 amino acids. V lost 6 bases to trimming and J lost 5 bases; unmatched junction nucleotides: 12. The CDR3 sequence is CASRGTQGVGTEAFF. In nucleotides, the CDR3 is TGTGCCAGCAGGGGCACCCAGGGGGTAGGAACTGAAGCTTTCTTT.

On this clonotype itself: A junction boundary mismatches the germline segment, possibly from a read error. CDR3 nucleotides: TGTGCCAGCAGCCAAGCCCCCGGGACTAGAATTTACAGTGAGCAGTTCTTC. Translation gives CASSQAPGTRIYSEQFF. The chain carries TRBV3-1 and TRBJ2-1; TRBD2 matches at 8 bases. Germline assignment: CDR1 LGHDT and CDR2 YNNKEL (reference sequence). The CDR3 is 17 residues long.

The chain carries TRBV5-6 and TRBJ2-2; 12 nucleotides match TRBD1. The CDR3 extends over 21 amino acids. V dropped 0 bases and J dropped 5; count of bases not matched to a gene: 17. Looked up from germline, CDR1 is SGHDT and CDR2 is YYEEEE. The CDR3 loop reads CASSLEGAGDRGQLRTGELFF. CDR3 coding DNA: TGTGCCAGCAGCTTGGAAGGGGCGGGGGACAGGGGGCAATTGCGGACCGGGGAGCTGTTTTTT.

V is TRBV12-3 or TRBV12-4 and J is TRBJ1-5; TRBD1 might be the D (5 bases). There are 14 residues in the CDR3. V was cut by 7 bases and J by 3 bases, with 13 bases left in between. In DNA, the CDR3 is TGTGCCAGCAAGGGCGGGGCAAACAATCAGCCCCAGCATTTT. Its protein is CASKGGANNQPQHF.

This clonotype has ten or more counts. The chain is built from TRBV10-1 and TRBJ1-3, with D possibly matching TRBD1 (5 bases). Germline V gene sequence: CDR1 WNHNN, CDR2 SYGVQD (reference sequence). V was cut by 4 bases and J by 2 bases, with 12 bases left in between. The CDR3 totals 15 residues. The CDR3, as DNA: TGCGCCAGCAGTGCCGGGACTCAAGCTGGAAACACCATATATTTT. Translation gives CASSAGTQAGNTIYF.

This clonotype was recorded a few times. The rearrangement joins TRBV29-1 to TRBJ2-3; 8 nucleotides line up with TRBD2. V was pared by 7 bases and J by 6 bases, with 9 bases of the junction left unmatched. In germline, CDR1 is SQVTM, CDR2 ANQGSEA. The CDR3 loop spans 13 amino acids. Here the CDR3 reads CSAWGPSGDTQYF. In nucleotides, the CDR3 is TGCAGCGCCTGGGGGCCTAGCGGGGATACGCAGTATTTT.

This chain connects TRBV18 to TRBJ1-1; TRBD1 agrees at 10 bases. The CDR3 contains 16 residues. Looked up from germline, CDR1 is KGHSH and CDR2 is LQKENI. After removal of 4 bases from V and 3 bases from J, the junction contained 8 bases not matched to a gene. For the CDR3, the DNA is TGTGCCAGCTCACTACCGACAGGGGGCGCGTACACTGAAGCTTTCTTT. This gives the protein CASSLPTGGAYTEAFF.

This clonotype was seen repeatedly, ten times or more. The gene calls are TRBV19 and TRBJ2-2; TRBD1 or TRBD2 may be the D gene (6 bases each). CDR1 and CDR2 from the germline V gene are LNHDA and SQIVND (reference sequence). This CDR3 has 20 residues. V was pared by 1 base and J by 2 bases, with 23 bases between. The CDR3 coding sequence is TGTGCCAGTAGTATAGGGGCAGGGGAGAGTAGCGGCCTAAACACCGGGGAGCTGTTTTTT. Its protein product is CASSIGAGESSGLNTGELFF.

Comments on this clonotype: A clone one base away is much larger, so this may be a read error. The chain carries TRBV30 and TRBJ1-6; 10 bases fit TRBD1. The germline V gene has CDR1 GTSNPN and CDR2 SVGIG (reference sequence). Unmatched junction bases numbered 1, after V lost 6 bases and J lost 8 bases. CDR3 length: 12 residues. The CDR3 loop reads CACGTGDSPLHF. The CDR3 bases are TGTGCCTGCGGGACAGGGGATTCACCCCTCCACTTT. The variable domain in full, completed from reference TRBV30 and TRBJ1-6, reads SQTIHQWPATLVQPVGSPLSLECTVEGTSNPNLYWYRQAAGRGLQLLFYSVGIGQISSEVPQNLSASRPQDRQFILSSKKLLLSDSGFYLCACGTGDSPLHFGNGTRLTVT.

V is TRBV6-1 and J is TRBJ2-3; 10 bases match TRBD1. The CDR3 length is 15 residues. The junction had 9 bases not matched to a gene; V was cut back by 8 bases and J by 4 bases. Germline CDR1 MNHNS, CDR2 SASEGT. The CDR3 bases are TGTGCCAGCCGTAGGACAGGGGGAGACCCAGATACGCAGTATTTT. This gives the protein CASRRTGGDPDTQYF.

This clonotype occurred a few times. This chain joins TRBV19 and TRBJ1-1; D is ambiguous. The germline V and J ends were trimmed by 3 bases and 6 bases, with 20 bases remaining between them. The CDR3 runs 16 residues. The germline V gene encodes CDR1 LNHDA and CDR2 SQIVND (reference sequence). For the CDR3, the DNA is TGTGCCAGTAGTATCTTCGGGCTCACCCTTGGATCTGAAGCTTTCTTT. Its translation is CASSIFGLTLGSEAFF.

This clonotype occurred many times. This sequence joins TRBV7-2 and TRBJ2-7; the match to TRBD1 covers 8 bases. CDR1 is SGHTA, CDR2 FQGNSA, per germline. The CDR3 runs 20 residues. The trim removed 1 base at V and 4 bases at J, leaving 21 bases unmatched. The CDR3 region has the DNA TGTGCCAGCAGCTTAGATTTTTTACGGCCGAGACAGGGGACTCCTTACGAGCAGTACTTC. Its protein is CASSLDFLRPRQGTPYEQYF.

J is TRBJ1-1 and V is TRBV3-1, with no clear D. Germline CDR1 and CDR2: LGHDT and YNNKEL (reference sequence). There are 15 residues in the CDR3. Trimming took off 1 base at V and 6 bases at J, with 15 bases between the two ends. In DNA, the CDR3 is TGTGCCAGCAGCCAAGGTCTCCCGGGCGGGGCTGAAGCTTTCTTT. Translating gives CASSQGLPGGAEAFF.

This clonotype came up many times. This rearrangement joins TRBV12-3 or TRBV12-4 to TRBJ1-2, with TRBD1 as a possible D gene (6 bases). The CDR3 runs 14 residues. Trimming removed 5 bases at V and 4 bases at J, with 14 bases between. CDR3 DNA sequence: TGTGCCAGCAGTCAGGACAGTAAGGTCTATGGCTACACCTTC. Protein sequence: CASSQDSKVYGYTF.

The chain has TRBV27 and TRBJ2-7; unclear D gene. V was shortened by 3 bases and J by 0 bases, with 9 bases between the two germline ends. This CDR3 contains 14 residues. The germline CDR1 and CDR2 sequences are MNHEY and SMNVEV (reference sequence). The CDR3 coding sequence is TGTGCCAGCAGTTTGATGAGGAGCTCCTACGAGCAGTACTTC. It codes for CASSLMRSSYEQYF.

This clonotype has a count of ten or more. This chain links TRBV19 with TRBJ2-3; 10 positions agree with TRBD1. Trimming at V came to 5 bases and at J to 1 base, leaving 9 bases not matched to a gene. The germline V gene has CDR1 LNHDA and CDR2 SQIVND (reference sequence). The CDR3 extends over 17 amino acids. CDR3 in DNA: TGTGCCAGTAGTCCGGGAAAGGGACAGGGGCGCACAGATACGCAGTATTTT. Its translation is CASSPGKGQGRTDTQYF.

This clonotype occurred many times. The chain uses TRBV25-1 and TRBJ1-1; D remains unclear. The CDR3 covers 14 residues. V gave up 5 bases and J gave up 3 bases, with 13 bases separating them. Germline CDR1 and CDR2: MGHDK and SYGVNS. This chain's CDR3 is CASSNFGRDTEAFF. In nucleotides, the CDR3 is TGTGCCAGCAGTAATTTTGGGCGCGACACTGAAGCTTTCTTT.

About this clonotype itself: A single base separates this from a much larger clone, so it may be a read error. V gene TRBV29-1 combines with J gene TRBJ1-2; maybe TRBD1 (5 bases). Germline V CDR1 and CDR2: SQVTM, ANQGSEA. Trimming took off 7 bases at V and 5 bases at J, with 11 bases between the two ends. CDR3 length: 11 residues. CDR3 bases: TGCAGCGGGCGGGGCCGTTATGGCTACACCTTC. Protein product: CSGRGRYGYTF.

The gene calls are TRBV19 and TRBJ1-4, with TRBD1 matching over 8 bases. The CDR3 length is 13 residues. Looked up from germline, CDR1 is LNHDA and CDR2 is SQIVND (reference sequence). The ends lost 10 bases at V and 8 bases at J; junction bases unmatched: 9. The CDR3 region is CATADREGEKLFF. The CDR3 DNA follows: TGTGCCACCGCGGACAGGGAGGGGGAAAAACTGTTTTTT.

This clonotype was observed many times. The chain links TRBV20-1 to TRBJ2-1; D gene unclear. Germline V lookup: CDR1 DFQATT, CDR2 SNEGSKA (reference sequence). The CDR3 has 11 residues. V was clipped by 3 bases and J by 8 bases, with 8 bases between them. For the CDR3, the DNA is TGCAGTGCTAGGAACTTCCATGAGCAGTTCTTC. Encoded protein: CSARNFHEQFF.

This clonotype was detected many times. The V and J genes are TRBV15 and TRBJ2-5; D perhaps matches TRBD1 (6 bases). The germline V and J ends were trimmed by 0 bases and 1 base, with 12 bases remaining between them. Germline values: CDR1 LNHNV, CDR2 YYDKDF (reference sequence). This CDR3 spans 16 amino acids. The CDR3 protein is CATSRDSRGIQETQYF. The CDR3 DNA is TGTGCCACCAGCAGAGATTCCAGGGGAATCCAAGAGACCCAGTACTTC.

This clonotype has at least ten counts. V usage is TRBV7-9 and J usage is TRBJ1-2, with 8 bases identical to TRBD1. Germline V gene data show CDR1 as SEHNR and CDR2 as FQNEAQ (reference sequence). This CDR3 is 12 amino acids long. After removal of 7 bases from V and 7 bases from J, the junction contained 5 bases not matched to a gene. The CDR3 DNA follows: TGTGCCAGCACCAATACAGGGGGTGGCTACACCTTC. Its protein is CASTNTGGGYTF.

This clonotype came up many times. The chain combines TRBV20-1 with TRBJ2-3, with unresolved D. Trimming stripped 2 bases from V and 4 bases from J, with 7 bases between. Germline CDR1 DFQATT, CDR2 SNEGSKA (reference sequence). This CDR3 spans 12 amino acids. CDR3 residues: CSARSGPDTQYF. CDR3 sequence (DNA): TGCAGTGCTAGATCGGGTCCAGATACGCAGTATTTT.